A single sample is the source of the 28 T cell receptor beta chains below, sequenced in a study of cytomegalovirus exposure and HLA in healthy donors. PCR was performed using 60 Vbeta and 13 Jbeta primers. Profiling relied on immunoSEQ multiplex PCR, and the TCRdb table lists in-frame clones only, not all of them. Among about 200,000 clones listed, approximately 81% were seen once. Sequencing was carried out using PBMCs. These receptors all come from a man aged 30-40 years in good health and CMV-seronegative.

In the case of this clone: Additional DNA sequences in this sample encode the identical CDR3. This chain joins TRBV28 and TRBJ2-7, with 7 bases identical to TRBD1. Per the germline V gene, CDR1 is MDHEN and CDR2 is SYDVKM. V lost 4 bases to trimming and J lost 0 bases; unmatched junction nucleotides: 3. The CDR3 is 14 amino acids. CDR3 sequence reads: CASSSPGGSYEQYF. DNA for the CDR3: TGTGCCAGCAGTTCCCCAGGGGGCTCCTACGAGCAGTACTTC.

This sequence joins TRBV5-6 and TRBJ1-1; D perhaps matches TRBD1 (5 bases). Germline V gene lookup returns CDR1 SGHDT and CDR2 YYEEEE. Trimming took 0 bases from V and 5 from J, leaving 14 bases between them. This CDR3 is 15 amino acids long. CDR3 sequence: CASSLEVGLGTEAFF. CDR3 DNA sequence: TGTGCCAGCAGCTTGGAGGTGGGACTGGGAACTGAAGCTTTCTTT.

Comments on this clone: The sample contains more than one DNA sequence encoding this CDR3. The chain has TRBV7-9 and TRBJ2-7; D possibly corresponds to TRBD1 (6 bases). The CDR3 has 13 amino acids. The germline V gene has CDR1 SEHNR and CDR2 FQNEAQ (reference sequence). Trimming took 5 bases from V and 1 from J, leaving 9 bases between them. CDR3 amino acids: CASSPGTSYEQYF. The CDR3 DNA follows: TGTGCCAGCAGCCCAGGGACATCCTACGAGCAGTACTTC.

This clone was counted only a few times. The CDR3 sequence: CASSTGTGGQNTEAFF. CDR3 coding DNA: TGTGCCAGTAGTACCGGGACAGGGGGCCAGAACACTGAAGCTTTCTTT. The chain uses TRBV19 and TRBJ1-1; 12 nucleotides line up with TRBD1. Germline CDR1 and CDR2: LNHDA and SQIVND (reference sequence). There are 16 residues in the CDR3. Losses at the gene ends were 4 bases for V and 1 base for J; bases not matched to a gene: 4.

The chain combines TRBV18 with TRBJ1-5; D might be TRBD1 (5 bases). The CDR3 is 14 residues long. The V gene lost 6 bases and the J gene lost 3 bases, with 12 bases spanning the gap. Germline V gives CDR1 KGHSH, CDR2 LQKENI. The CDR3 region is CASSPTGTNQPQHF. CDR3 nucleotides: TGTGCCAGCTCTCCCACAGGTACCAATCAGCCCCAGCATTTT.

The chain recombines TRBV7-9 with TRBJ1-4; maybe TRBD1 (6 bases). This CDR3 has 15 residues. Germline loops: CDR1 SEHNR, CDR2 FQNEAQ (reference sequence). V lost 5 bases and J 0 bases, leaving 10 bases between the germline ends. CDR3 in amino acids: CASSTTGSTNEKLFF. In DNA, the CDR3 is TGTGCCAGCAGCACGACAGGCTCAACTAATGAAAAACTGTTTTTT.

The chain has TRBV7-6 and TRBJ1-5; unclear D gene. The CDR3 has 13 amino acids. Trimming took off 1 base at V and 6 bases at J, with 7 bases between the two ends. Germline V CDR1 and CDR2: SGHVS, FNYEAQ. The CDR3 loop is CASSLGRGQPQHF. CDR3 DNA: TGTGCCAGCAGCTTAGGAAGAGGTCAGCCCCAGCATTTT. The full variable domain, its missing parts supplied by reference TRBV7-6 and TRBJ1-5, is GAGVSQSPRYKVTKRGQDVALRCDPISGHVSLYWYRQALGQGPEFLTYFNYEAQQDKSGLPNDRFSAERPEGSISTLTIQRTEQRDSAMYRCASSLGRGQPQHFGDGTRLSIL.

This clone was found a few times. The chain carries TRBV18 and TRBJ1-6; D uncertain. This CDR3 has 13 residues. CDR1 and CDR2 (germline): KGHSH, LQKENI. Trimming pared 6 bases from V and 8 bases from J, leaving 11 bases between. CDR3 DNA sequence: TGTGCCAGCTCTCCCGACTGGGATTCACCCCTCCACTTT. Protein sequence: CASSPDWDSPLHF.

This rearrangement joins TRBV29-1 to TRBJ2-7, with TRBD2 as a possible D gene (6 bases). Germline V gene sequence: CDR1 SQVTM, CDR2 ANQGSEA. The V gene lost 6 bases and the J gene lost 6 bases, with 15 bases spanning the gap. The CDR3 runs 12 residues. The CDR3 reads CSVGGGRAEQYF. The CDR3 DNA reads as TGCAGCGTCGGGGGAGGTAGGGCCGAGCAGTACTTC.

CDR3: CASSYSRIAGGDTQYF. The CDR3, as DNA: TGTGCCAGCAGTTACTCGAGAATAGCGGGGGGAGATACGCAGTATTTT. The chain carries TRBV6-5 and TRBJ2-3; TRBD2 matches at 10 bases. There are 16 residues in the CDR3. J was trimmed by 5 bases and V by 0 bases; bases with no gene match: 5. The germline CDR1 and CDR2 sequences are MNHEY and SVGAGI.

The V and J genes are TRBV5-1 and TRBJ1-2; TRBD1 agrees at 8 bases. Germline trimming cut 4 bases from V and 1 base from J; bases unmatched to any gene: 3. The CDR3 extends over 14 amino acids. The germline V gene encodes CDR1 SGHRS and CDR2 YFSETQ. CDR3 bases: TGCGCCAGCAGCCCGACAGGGGATAACTATGGCTACACCTTC. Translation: CASSPTGDNYGYTF.

The CDR3 loop reads CASSLPKDSSYEQYF. Here the CDR3 DNA reads TGTGCCAGCAGTTTACCTAAGGACAGCTCCTACGAGCAGTACTTC. The chain recombines TRBV28 with TRBJ2-7; TRBD1 might be the D (6 bases). V gave up 2 bases and J gave up 0 bases, with 11 bases separating them. The CDR3 length is 15 residues. From germline, CDR1 is MDHEN and CDR2 SYDVKM.

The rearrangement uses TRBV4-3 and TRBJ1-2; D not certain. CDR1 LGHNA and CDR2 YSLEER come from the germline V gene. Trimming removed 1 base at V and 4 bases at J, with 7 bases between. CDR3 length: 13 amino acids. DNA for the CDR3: TGCGCCAGCAGCCAAGTCGTCGGCTATGGCTACACCTTC. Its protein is CASSQVVGYGYTF.

Here the CDR3 reads CASSLNEKLFF. As DNA, the CDR3 is TGTGCCAGTAGTCTGAATGAAAAACTGTTTTTT. The chain combines TRBV19 with TRBJ1-4, with no clear D. The germline V gene encodes CDR1 LNHDA and CDR2 SQIVND (reference sequence). V shed 5 bases and J shed 5 bases, with 3 bases lying between them. This CDR3 has 11 residues.

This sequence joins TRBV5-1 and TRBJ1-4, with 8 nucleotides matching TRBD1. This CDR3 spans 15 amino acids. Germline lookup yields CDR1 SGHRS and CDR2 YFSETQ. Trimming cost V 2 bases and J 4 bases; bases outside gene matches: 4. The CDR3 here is CASSLGQGYNEKLFF. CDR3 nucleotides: TGCGCCAGCAGCTTAGGACAGGGCTATAATGAAAAACTGTTTTTT.

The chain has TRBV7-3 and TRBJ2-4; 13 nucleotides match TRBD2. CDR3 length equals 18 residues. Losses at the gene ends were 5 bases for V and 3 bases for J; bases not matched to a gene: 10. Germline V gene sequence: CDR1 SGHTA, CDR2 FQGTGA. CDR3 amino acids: CASSPTGTSGVGKNIQYF. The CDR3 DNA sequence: TGTGCCAGCAGCCCCACCGGGACTAGCGGGGTAGGCAAAAACATTCAGTACTTC. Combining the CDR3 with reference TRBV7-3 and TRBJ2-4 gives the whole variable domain GAGVSQTPSNKVTEKGKYVELRCDPISGHTALYWYRQSLGQGPEFLIYFQGTGAADDSGLPNDRFFAVRPEGSVSTLKIQRTERGDSAVYLCASSPTGTSGVGKNIQYFGAGTRLSVL.

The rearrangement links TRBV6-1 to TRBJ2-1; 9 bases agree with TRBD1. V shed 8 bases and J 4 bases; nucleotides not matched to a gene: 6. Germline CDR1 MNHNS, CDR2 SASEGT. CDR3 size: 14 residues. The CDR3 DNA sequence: TGTGCCAGCCCCACGGACAGGGGTTACAATGAGCAGTTCTTC. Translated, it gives CASPTDRGYNEQFF.

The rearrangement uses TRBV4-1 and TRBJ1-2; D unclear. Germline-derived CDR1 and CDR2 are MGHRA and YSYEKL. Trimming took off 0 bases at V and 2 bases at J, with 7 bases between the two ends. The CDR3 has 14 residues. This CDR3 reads CASSQDPKNYGYTF. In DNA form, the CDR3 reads TGCGCCAGCAGCCAAGACCCTAAGAACTATGGCTACACCTTC.

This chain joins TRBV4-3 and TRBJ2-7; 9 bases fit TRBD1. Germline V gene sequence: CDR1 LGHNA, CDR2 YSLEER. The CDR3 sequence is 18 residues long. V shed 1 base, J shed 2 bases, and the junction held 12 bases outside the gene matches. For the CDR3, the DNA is TGCGCCAGCAGCCAAGGAGCGGGGCGGACAGGGGTTCCCTACGAGCAGTACTTC. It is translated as CASSQGAGRTGVPYEQYF.

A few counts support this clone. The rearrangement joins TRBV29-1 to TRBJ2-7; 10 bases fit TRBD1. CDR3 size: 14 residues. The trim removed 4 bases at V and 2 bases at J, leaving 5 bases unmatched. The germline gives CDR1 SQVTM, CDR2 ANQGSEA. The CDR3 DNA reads TGCAGCGTTGGGCGGACAGGGGGGACCTACGAGCAGTACTTC. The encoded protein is CSVGRTGGTYEQYF.

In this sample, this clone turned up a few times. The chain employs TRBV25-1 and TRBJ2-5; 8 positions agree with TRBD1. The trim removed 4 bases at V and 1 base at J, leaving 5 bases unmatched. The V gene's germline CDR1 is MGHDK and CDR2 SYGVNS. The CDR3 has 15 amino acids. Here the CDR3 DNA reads TGTGCCAGCAGTGTGATCCAGGGGGCCCAAGAGACCCAGTACTTC. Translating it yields CASSVIQGAQETQYF.

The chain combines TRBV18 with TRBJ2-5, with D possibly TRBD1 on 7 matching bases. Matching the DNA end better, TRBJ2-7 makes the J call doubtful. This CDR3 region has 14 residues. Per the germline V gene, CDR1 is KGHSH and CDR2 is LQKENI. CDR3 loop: CASSLMTGTYEQYF. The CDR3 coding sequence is TGTGCCAGCTCACTTATGACAGGGACTTACGAGCAGTACTTC.

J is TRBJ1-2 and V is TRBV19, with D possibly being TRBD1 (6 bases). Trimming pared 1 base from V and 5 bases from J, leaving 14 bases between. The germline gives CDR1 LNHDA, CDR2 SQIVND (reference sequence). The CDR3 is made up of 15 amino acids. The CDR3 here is CASSIGRTAIYGYTF. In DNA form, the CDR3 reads TGTGCCAGTAGTATAGGGAGGACAGCAATTTATGGCTACACCTTC.

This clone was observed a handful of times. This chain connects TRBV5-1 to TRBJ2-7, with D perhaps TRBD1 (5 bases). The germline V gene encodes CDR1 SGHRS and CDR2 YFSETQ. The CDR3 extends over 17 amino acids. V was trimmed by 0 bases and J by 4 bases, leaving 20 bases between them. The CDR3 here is CASSLGQPGRISYEQYF. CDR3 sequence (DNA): TGCGCCAGCAGCTTGGGACAGCCCGGAAGGATAAGTTACGAGCAGTACTTC.

The CDR3: CASSPVGTGYPEQYF. For the CDR3, the DNA is TGCGCCAGCAGCCCGGTAGGGACAGGGTACCCCGAGCAGTACTTC. V gene TRBV5-1 combines with J gene TRBJ2-7; TRBD1 agrees at 9 bases. The CDR3 loop spans 15 amino acids. Germline values: CDR1 SGHRS, CDR2 YFSETQ. Germline trimming cut 4 bases from V and 6 bases from J; bases unmatched to any gene: 11.

CDR3 region: CASSSGQALAGTQYF. As DNA, the CDR3 is TGCGCCAGCAGCTCGGGACAGGCCCTTGCCGGGACCCAGTACTTC. The V and J genes are TRBV5-1 and TRBJ2-5; 8 bases agree with TRBD1. The V gene end was trimmed by 3 bases and the J gene end by 7 bases; junction bases not matched to a gene: 11. The CDR3 has 15 amino acids. Germline V gene data show CDR1 as SGHRS and CDR2 as YFSETQ.

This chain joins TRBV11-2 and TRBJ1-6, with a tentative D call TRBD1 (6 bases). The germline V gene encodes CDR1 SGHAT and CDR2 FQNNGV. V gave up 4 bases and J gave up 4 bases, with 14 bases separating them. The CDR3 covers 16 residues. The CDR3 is CASSSQGSAYNSPLHF. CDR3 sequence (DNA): TGTGCCAGCAGCTCTCAGGGGTCCGCATATAATTCACCCCTCCACTTT.

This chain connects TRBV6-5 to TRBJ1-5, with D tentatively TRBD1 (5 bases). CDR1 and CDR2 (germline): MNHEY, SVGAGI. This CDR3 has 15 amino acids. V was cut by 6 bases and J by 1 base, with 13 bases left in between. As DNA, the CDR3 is TGTGCCAGCAGGTCCAGGGTTTCGAGCAATCAGCCCCAGCATTTT. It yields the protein CASRSRVSSNQPQHF.